The present T cell receptor beta chain was sequenced within a study of T cell clonotyping in hematopoietic cell transplantation. Regarding the study as a whole: Broader posttransplant TCR repertoire diversity was predicted by graft donor and pretransplant recipient Inverse Simpson Index values. At the given depth, recipient repertoires were over 97% de novo clonotypes. Without cell sorting, CD4 versus CD8 contributions remain unresolved. Pathologically expanded recipient clonotypes increased progressively from day 30 to day 180 as diversity fell.

Points on this clone: The antigen is not known.

CDR1 and CDR2 (germline): LGHNA, YSLEER. This CDR3 has 15 residues. The V end lost 0 bases, the J end lost 7 bases, and 13 bases lay between the germline ends. Method: immunoSEQ multiplex PCR; TCRdb's copy keeps in-frame clones and lacks some. The sample shows 65,000 to 75,000 clones, 94% of them seen only once. The V call is TRBV4-3, the J call TRBJ2-1, with D possibly TRBD2 on 6 matching bases. What was sequenced was peripheral blood mononuclear cells. This TCR derives from a man aged 50 to 60 in good health. Some clones in this sample may be carry-over from other donors' samples. DNA of the CDR3: TGCGCCAGCAGCCAAGATCTGGAGGGCGGAAATGAGCAGTTCTTC. This codes for CASSQDLEGGNEQFF.